A single sample is the source of the 2 T cell receptor beta chains below, sequenced in a study of cytomegalovirus exposure and HLA in healthy donors. The PCR was carried out with 60 Vbeta primers and 13 Jbeta primers. Method: immunoSEQ multiplex PCR; TCRdb's copy keeps in-frame clones and lacks some. Of 160,000 or so clones in the sample, 77% were seen once. Sequenced: PBMCs. These receptor sequences come from a man younger than 40 in good health and CMV-seropositive.

The J gene is TRBJ2-3, the V gene TRBV19, with TRBD2 matching over 12 bases. This CDR3 has 16 amino acids. Trimming removed 5 bases from V and 5 bases from J; junction bases left unmatched: 8. Germline CDR1 LNHDA, CDR2 SQIVND (reference sequence). CDR3 coding DNA: TGTGCCAGTAGTCCGCGGACTAGCGGGGAGGGAGATACGCAGTATTTT. The encoded protein is CASSPRTSGEGDTQYF.

V usage is TRBV19 and J usage is TRBJ2-5; 12 bases are a match to TRBD1. CDR3 size: 16 residues. The germline CDR1 and CDR2 sequences are LNHDA and SQIVND (reference sequence). The V gene end was trimmed by 1 base and the J gene end by 5 bases; junction bases not matched to a gene: 5. In DNA, the CDR3 is TGTGCCAGTAGTATAGCGTCGGGACAGGGGGCGGAGACCCAGTACTTC. It yields the protein CASSIASGQGAETQYF.